This T cell receptor beta chain was retrieved from a study of identical twins listed by TCRdb under 2016. For the study in its entirety: To test whether fetal clonotypes persist, this study deep-sequenced TCR alpha and beta repertoires from monozygotic twins, from unrelated adults of various ages, and from cord blood. Replicate twin experiments were performed at different times using different library preparation protocols to rule out contamination.

The CDR3, cysteine through phenylalanine, is 14 amino acids long. Here the CDR3 DNA is all that survives: 42 bases in frame from base 1. Deletion took 9 bases off V and 0 bases off J, with a span of 13 bases between the germline ends. From a lookup of the germline V gene (reference sequence), CDR1 and CDR2 are LNHDA and SQIVND. Study-wide findings and limitations: Because the same donors could not be followed over many years, conclusions were based on cross-sectional statistical analysis. Invariant T cells such as MAIT and iNKT could partly confound zero-insertion analyses, though diverse VJ usage argued against this for most clonotypes. Abundant cord blood beta clonotypes carried fewer insertions; young adult naive repertoires showed a weaker similar trend, while memory repertoires showed none. Recombination models systematically underestimated out-of-frame TCR alpha sharing in monozygotic twins but agreed with sharing between unrelated individuals. Compared with coincidental sharing between unrelated individuals, out-of-frame TCR alpha sequences shared between twins had an excess of sequences with low generation probability. In beta out-of-frame sequences, excess twin sharing was weaker, because having fewer shared sequences lowered the signal-to-noise ratio.

Library prep was done by 5' RACE. For sequencing, an Illumina HiSeq 2000 was employed. Template switching added a universal primer binding site, and the final cDNA carried a unique molecular identifier that allowed TCR cDNA molecules to be counted accurately. First-strand cDNA for TCR alpha and beta chains was synthesized from specific primers in the conserved constant-segment region. To control for contamination, every cDNA library carried two barcodes: a SMART-Mk sample barcode plus Illumina barcodes. TruSeq adapter sequences and Illumina sample barcodes were added in two successive PCR steps. Sequencing of the TCR alpha and beta cDNA libraries was done on the Illumina HiSeq platform using custom primers. The original pipeline was this. MiGEC was used to process raw reads and extract unique molecular identifiers, and MiXCR was used to find CDR3 positions. Recombination models were inferred per individual with the repgenHMM and IGoR tools using an EM algorithm. Shared clonotype analysis was performed with the tcR package in R, normalizing sharing by the product of cloneset sizes. Out-of-frame nonproductive sequences were analyzed to study raw recombination free of thymic and clonal selection effects. Using fastp trimming at Q25 and MiXCR clonotype assembly, TCRdb reanalyzed the public sequencing data and kept in-frame beta chains. All rows with the same CDR3 protein become a single entry with the most common DNA and genes. The V and J calls and clone size come from TCRdb's table, not from the authors' own analysis. Counted in this sample were hundreds of thousands of distinct CDR3 sequences; 8.5% to 9% of them appeared once. The ten largest clones represent 0.8% to 1% of the sample.

A note on this clonotype: Its recognized antigen is unknown. Per-base quality was not reported, and no clone a single base away is much larger than it.

Every donor was a healthy Caucasian. Three pairs of female monozygotic twins, all aged about 18 to 29 years, made up the twin cohort. Peripheral blood mononuclear cells were used as the source from which RNA for TCR libraries was isolated. This same sample was also part of a study on yellow fever vaccine responses in identical twins. As noted in the second study: According to the authors, in identical twins the way T cells responded to vaccination appeared partly convergent and partly personalized. In identical twins, the study followed T cell clones that responded to the vaccine with precision.

The TCR sequence derives from a woman aged 18-30 years in good health. The sequence is built from TRBV19 and TRBJ2-3, with a tentative D gene TRBD2 over 5 matching bases. The sequenced sample consisted of PBMCs. Here the CDR3 is given as CASERDASTDTQYF. The bases read TGTGCCAGCGAACGGGATGCTAGCACAGATACGCAGTATTTT.